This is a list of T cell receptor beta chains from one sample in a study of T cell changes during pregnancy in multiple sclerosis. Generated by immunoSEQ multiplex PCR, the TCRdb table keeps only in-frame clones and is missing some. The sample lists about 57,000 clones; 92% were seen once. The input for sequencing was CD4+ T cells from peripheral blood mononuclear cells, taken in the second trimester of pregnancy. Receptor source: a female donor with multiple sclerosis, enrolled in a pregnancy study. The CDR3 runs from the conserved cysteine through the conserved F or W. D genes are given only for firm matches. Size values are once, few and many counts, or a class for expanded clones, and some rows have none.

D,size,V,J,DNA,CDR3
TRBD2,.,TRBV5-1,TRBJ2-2,TGCGCCAGCAGCTCGAGACTAGCGGGGGACTACACCGGGGAGCTGTTTTTT,CASSSRLAGDYTGELFF
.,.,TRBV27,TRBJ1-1,TGTGCCAGCAGTTTAATAGGGGGGGACACTGAAGCTTTCTTT,CASSLIGGDTEAFF
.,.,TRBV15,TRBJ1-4,TGTGCCACCAGCAGGGAGTCGGGAAATGAAAAACTGTTTTTT,CATSRESGNEKLFF
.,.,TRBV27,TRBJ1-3,TGTGCCAGCAGAACTAGCTACTCTGGAAACACCATATATTTT,CASRTSYSGNTIYF
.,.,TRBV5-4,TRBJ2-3,TGTGCCAGCAGCTTGGGGACTAGCACAGATACGCAGTATTTT,CASSLGTSTDTQYF
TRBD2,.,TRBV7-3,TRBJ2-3,TGTGCCAGCAGTCTGGGACTAGCGGGAGGCACAGATACGCAGTATTTT,CASSLGLAGGTDTQYF
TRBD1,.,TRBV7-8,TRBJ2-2,TGTGCCAGCAGCTCACGGACAGGGAGTCAAACCGGGGAGCTGTTTTTT,CASSSRTGSQTGELFF
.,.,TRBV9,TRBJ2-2,TGTGCCAGTAGGGGGGGTGACAACACCGGGGAGCTGTTTTTT,CASRGGDNTGELFF
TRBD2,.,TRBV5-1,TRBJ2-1,TGCGCCAGCAGCACGGGACTAGCGGGGGGGTCCTACAATGAGCAGTTCTTC,CASSTGLAGGSYNEQFF
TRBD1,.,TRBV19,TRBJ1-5,TGTGCCAGCCGGGACAGGGTAAGGAATCAGCCCCAGCATTTT,CASRDRVRNQPQHF
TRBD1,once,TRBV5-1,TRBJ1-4,TGCGCCAGCAGTGAGTCGACAGGGATAGACGAAAAACTGTTTTTT,CASSESTGIDEKLFF
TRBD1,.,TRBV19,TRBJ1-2,TGTGCCAGTAGTTCTCCCCGGGGACAGGGTGTCTATGGCTACACCTTC,CASSSPRGQGVYGYTF
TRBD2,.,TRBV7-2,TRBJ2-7,TGTGCCAGCAGCTTAGCTTCCAGCGGGAGCGTCTACGAGCAGTACTTC,CASSLASSGSVYEQYF
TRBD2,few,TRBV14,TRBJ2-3,TGTGCCAGCAGCCCGTTTAGACTAGCGGGGATCACAGATACGCAGTATTTT,CASSPFRLAGITDTQYF
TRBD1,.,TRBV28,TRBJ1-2,TGTGCCAGCAGAGGGCAGGGGGCTTATGGCTACACCTTC,CASRGQGAYGYTF
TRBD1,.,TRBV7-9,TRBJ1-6,TGTGCCAGCAGCTCCTCCGATGGGACAGGGATTACTTCACCCCTCCACTTT,CASSSSDGTGITSPLHF
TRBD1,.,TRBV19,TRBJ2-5,TGTGCCAGTAGGAGGACAGGGGGAATGGAGACCCAGTACTTC,CASRRTGGMETQYF
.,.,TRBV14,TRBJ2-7,TGTGCCAGCAGCCAAGTACGAGGCTACGAGCAGTACTTC,CASSQVRGYEQYF
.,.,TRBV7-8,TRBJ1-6,TGTGCCAGCAGCTTAGGAGAGAGGGCGCAGACCCCTTATAATTCACCCCTCCACTTT,CASSLGERAQTPYNSPLHF
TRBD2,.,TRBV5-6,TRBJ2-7,TGTGCCAGCAGCTTTCAAGCAGCGGGGGCCGCATACGAGCAGTACTTC,CASSFQAAGAAYEQYF
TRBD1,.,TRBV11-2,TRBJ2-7,TGTGCCAGCAGCTCCTCGGGGACAGGGGGCTACGAGCAGTACTTC,CASSSSGTGGYEQYF
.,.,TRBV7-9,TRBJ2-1,TGTGCCAGCAGCTTAAGGGGACTTGTTGTCAATGAGCAGTTCTTC,CASSLRGLVVNEQFF
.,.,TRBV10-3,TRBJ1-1,TGTGCCATCAGTCAGGTGGTGGACACTGAAGCTTTCTTT,CAISQVVDTEAFF
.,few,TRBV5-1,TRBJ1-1,TGCGCCAGCAGCTTGACCGGCATGGCGGGCACTGAAGCTTTCTTT,CASSLTGMAGTEAFF
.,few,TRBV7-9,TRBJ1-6,TGTGCCAGCGGTTTCCGCTCCCTTAGTTCACCCCTCCACTTT,CASGFRSLSSPLHF
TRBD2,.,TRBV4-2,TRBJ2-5,TGTGCCAGCAGCCAAGATCCAGCGGGGGCTCAAGAGACCCAGTACTTC,CASSQDPAGAQETQYF
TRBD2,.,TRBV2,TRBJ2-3,TGTGCCAGCAGGAGCCGGGGCGCGGGAGGGGCAGATACGCAGTATTTT,CASRSRGAGGADTQYF
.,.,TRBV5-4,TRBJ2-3,TGTGCCAGCAGCCTGGGCCCGGGGGATACGCAGTATTTT,CASSLGPGDTQYF
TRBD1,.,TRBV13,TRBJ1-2,TGTGCCAGCAGCCATCAGGGGGCCTATGGCTACACCTTC,CASSHQGAYGYTF
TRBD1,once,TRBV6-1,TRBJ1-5,TGTGCCAGCAGTGTCCCAGGGGGCCGGGATCAGCCCCAGCATTTT,CASSVPGGRDQPQHF
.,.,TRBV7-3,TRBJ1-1,TGTGCCAGCAGCTTAAAAAGGGGGACTGAAGCTTTCTTT,CASSLKRGTEAFF
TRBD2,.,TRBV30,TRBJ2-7,TGTGCCTGGGCTCTGATGAGCGGGAGGGCCTACGAGCAGTACTTC,CAWALMSGRAYEQYF
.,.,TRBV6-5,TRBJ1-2,TGTGCCACCTCTCTCGGGGGTCCTCAGAACTATGGCTACACCTTC,CATSLGGPQNYGYTF
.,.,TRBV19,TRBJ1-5,TGTGCCAGTAGTAATCGGCAGGGAAGGGTGGGGCGAGATCAGCCCCAGCATTTT,CASSNRQGRVGRDQPQHF
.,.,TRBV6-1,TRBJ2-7,TGTGCCAGCAGTGAGGTTCGCAGTTCCTACGAGCAGTACTTC,CASSEVRSSYEQYF
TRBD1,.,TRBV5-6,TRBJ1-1,TGTGCCAGCAGTCTTCCGGGACAGGGCCAGAACACTGAAGCTTTCTTT,CASSLPGQGQNTEAFF
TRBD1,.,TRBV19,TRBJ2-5,TGTGCCAGTAGATCGGACAGGGGTGGGCTCCAGTACTTC,CASRSDRGGLQYF
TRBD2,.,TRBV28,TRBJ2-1,TGTGCCAGCAGCCTCTCGGGACTAGCGGGGCCTGGGGAGCAGTTCTTC,CASSLSGLAGPGEQFF
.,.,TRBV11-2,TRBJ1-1,TGTGCCAGCAGCCCAACCACAGGGATGAACACTGAAGCTTTCTTT,CASSPTTGMNTEAFF
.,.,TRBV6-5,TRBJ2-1,TGTGCCAGCAGTTACCCGGGTGAGCAGTTCTTC,CASSYPGEQFF
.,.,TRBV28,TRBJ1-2,TGTGCCAGCAGTTTGCAGACCTCGAGGTATGGCTACACCTTC,CASSLQTSRYGYTF
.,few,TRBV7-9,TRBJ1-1,TGTGCCAGCATCATGGGGCCCGCCTACACTGAAGCTTTCTTT,CASIMGPAYTEAFF
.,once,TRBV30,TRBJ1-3,TGTGCCTGGAGTGGGGGGGGCTGGAGCTCTGGAAACACCATATATTTT,CAWSGGGWSSGNTIYF
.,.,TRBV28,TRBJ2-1,TGTGCCAGCAGAACAGGGCGCAATGAGCAGTTCTTC,CASRTGRNEQFF
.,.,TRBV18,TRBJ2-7,TGTGCCAGCTCACAACTAGGGAGCGAGCAGTACTTC,CASSQLGSEQYF
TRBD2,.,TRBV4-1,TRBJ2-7,TGCGCCAGCAGCCAAGAACCCCCCGGGAGGATCCCCTACGAGCAGTACTTC,CASSQEPPGRIPYEQYF
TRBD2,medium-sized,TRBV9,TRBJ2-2,TGTGCCAGCAGCGTCGCTAGCGGGAGTAACGGGGAGCTGTTTTTT,CASSVASGSNGELFF
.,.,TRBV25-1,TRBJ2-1,TGTGCCAGCAGCGGGGGAGCAGGGCACCCCTCCTACAATGAGCAGTTCTTC,CASSGGAGHPSYNEQFF
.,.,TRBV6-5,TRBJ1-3,TGTGCCAGCGCGAGCTCTGGAAACACCATATATTTT,CASASSGNTIYF
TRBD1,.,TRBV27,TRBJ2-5,TGTGCCAGCAGTTTTTACAGGGGTTCAAATTACCAAGAGACCCAGTACTTC,CASSFYRGSNYQETQYF
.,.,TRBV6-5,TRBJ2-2,TGTGCCAGCAGTTACTTAGGACAACTGAACACCGGGGAGCTGTTTTTT,CASSYLGQLNTGELFF
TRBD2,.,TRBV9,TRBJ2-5,TGTGCCAGCAGCGTATCAACTAGCGGGAGGCCTTTACAAGAGACCCAGTACTTC,CASSVSTSGRPLQETQYF